This passage covers 7 T cell receptor beta chains from one sample sequenced in a study of blood T cell repertoires in COVID-19. Measured with immunoSEQ multiplex PCR; TCRdb has only the in-frame clones, and not every one. The sample records roughly 45,000 clones, 75% to 80% being singletons. Sequencing input: peripheral blood. These receptors were collected from a woman in her 70s with acute or convalescent COVID-19.

The CDR3 DNA reads TGTGCCAGCAGCCGAGGGGACAGTGAGAACACTGAAGCTTTCTTT. Its protein product is CASSRGDSENTEAFF. The chain links TRBV4-2 to TRBJ1-1, with 7 bases fitting TRBD1. The ends lost 4 bases at V and 1 base at J; junction bases unmatched: 6. The CDR3 is made up of 15 amino acids. Germline assignment: CDR1 LGHNA and CDR2 YNFKEQ.

The chain couples TRBV28 to TRBJ1-2, with unresolved D. Trimming pared 5 bases from V and 0 bases from J, leaving 13 bases between. The CDR3 runs 15 residues. Germline V lookup: CDR1 MDHEN, CDR2 SYDVKM. The DNA of the CDR3 is TGTGCCAGCAGTATCCCCGAACTTACTAACTATGGCTACACCTTC. This gives the protein CASSIPELTNYGYTF.

This clone was detected a few times. The chain links TRBV27 to TRBJ1-5, with TRBD1 as a possible D gene (5 bases). CDR1 and CDR2 from the germline V gene are MNHEY and SMNVEV (reference sequence). The CDR3 extends over 14 amino acids. The V gene lost 5 bases and the J gene lost 5 bases, with 13 bases spanning the gap. The CDR3 DNA sequence: TGTGCCAGCAGTCGAAGCAGGGATGATCAGCCCCAGCATTTT. This gives the protein CASSRSRDDQPQHF.

The chain employs TRBV2 and TRBJ1-4; 7 bases are shared with TRBD1. Per germline, CDR1 SNHLY and CDR2 FYNNEI. The CDR3 consists of 15 residues. Trimming took 4 bases from V and 7 from J; bases not matched to a gene: 9. CDR3 coding DNA: TGTGCCAGCAGTGTGGAGACAGGGAGTCTTGAAAAACTGTTTTTT. Its protein is CASSVETGSLEKLFF.

This chain connects TRBV4-3 to TRBJ2-1; D unclear. Per the germline V gene, CDR1 is LGHNA and CDR2 is YSLEER. The V end lost 0 bases, the J end lost 8 bases, and 8 bases lay between the germline ends. This CDR3 has 13 residues. The DNA for the CDR3 is TGCGCCAGCAGCCAAGAGCGACGGGATGAGCAGTTCTTC. It encodes CASSQERRDEQFF.

This chain links TRBV7-2 with TRBJ1-2; 7 bases match TRBD1. This CDR3 has 15 amino acids. Germline V gene sequence: CDR1 SGHTA, CDR2 FQGNSA. V lost 2 bases, J lost 4 bases, and 7 bases stayed unmatched. CDR3 amino acids: CASSLKGGQIYGYTF. The CDR3 bases are TGTGCCAGCAGCTTAAAAGGGGGACAGATCTATGGCTACACCTTC.

The rearrangement uses TRBV12-5 and TRBJ1-5, with 7 positions matching TRBD1. CDR1 is LGHNT and CDR2 is FRNRAP in the germline V gene. Losses at the gene ends were 6 bases for V and 3 bases for J; bases not matched to a gene: 5. The CDR3 spans 14 residues. The CDR3 region has the DNA TGTGCTAGTGGCGGAGACAGGGACAATCAGCCCCAGCATTTT. Translation gives CASGGDRDNQPQHF. Full variable domain (missing parts from reference TRBV12-5 and TRBJ1-5): DARVTQTPRHKVTEMGQEVTMRCQPILGHNTVFWYRQTMMQGLELLAYFRNRAPLDDSGMPKDRFSAEMPDATLATLKIQPSEPRDSAVYFCASGGDRDNQPQHFGDGTRLSIL.